The sequence of this T cell receptor beta chain was determined in a study of blood T cell repertoires in COVID-19. Study as a whole: COVID-19 samples, acute and convalescent, were from the United States, Italy and Spain. PBMCs, B-cell-depleted T cells, or T cells provided the cDNA or gDNA that made up the material.

Germline V gene lookup returns CDR1 MNHNS and CDR2 SASEGT. This CDR3 is 16 amino acids long. Trimming cost V 2 bases and J 1 base, with 14 bases left between them. In the original processing: Reference gene primer amplification in the assay estimated nucleated cell counts. The assay was immunoSEQ multiplex PCR, and TCRdb's table has in-frame clones only and misses some. V, J and clone size derive from that table, while D and trimming were established from the DNA sequence. The sample yields roughly 310,000 clones, roughly nine tenths seen once. Patients at the Seattle site were enrolled during active infection and followed longitudinally.

The clonotype comes from a woman younger than 45 with COVID-19, enrolled during active disease. Input material: peripheral blood. The chain joins TRBV6-1 to TRBJ2-5, with D uncertain. The CDR3, as DNA: TGTGCCAGCAGTGAATATCAGGCTCAACTCCAAGAGACCCAGTACTTC. This gives the protein CASSEYQAQLQETQYF.